This passage covers 27 T cell receptor beta chains from one sample sequenced in a study of cytotoxic CD8 clonotypes in ibrutinib-treated CLL. Sequencing was performed with immunoSEQ multiplex PCR; in TCRdb, only in-frame clones are kept and a portion is missing. Of 130,000 to 150,000 clones in the sample, around three quarters are singletons; the top ten hold roughly 13%. The sequences come from PBMCs, collected after 12 months of ibrutinib treatment. Receptors originate from a human donor with chronic lymphocytic leukemia.

The chain is built from TRBV28 and TRBJ2-7; D is ambiguous. Germline values: CDR1 MDHEN, CDR2 SYDVKM. V was clipped by 8 bases and J by 2 bases, with 10 bases between them. The CDR3 totals 12 residues. The chain's CDR3 is CASGLGPYEQYF. CDR3 nucleotide sequence: TGTGCCAGCGGCCTCGGTCCCTACGAGCAGTACTTC.

The chain has TRBV6-6 and TRBJ1-3; D gene uncertain. The CDR3 sequence is 14 residues long. Germline V CDR1 and CDR2: MNHNY, SVGAGI (reference sequence). Trimming left V 7 bases short and J 0 bases short, with 10 bases between. The CDR3 nucleotides read TGTGCCAGCACCGGGGAGCTCTCTGGAAACACCATATATTTT. This gives the protein CASTGELSGNTIYF.

J is TRBJ2-7 and V is TRBV25-1; no firm D call. The CDR3 loop spans 12 amino acids. V lost 7 bases, J lost 6 bases, and 13 bases lay in between. In germline, CDR1 is MGHDK, CDR2 SYGVNS. As DNA, the CDR3 is TGTGCCAGCACCCCCTGGGTGGGCGAGCAGTACTTC. Its protein product is CASTPWVGEQYF.

The gene calls are TRBV30 and TRBJ1-3; D is unclear. Germline V gives CDR1 GTSNPN, CDR2 SVGIG (reference sequence). CDR3 length: 14 residues. The V end was cut by 0 bases, the J end by 3 bases, with 9 bases between. CDR3 sequence: CAWSVKGSGNTIYF. The CDR3 DNA sequence: TGTGCCTGGAGTGTAAAGGGTAGTGGAAACACCATATATTTT. The full variable domain, its missing parts supplied by reference TRBV30 and TRBJ1-3, is SQTIHQWPATLVQPVGSPLSLECTVEGTSNPNLYWYRQAAGRGLQLLFYSVGIGQISSEVPQNLSASRPQDRQFILSSKKLLLSDSGFYLCAWSVKGSGNTIYFGEGSWLTVV.

The chain carries TRBV11-2 and TRBJ2-7, with D unclear. This CDR3 is built from 14 residues. V shed 0 bases and J shed 2 bases, with 8 bases lying between them. The germline V gene encodes CDR1 SGHAT and CDR2 FQNNGV. CDR3 protein: CASSLEFATYEQYF. The CDR3 DNA is TGTGCCAGCAGCTTAGAGTTCGCAACCTACGAGCAGTACTTC.

The chain joins TRBV28 to TRBJ1-5; a weak D match, TRBD1 (6 bases). Deletions cut 4 bases from V and 4 bases from J, with 17 bases between. The CDR3 is 16 residues long. CDR1 is MDHEN and CDR2 is SYDVKM in the germline V gene. The CDR3 nucleotides are TGTGCCAGCAGTTCCGCTTTCCCCCAGGGGAATCAGCCCCAGCATTTT. It codes for CASSSAFPQGNQPQHF.

V is TRBV5-1 and J is TRBJ2-1, with 14 bases that match TRBD2. Trimming removed 4 bases from V and 0 bases from J; junction bases left unmatched: 12. The CDR3 contains 20 residues. Germline CDR1 and CDR2: SGHRS and YFSETQ. CDR3 loop: CASSTTRLAGGRSSYNEQFF. In DNA form, the CDR3 reads TGCGCCAGCAGCACCACCAGACTAGCGGGAGGGAGGAGCTCCTACAATGAGCAGTTCTTC.

CDR3 coding DNA: TGTGCCAGCAGCTTGTTTCCCGGGACAGGGGTGGCGGATCAGCCCCAGCATTTT. This gives the protein CASSLFPGTGVADQPQHF. The rearrangement joins TRBV5-4 to TRBJ1-5; 10 nucleotides match TRBD1. V shed 1 base and J 5 bases; nucleotides not matched to a gene: 12. Germline V lookup: CDR1 SGHNT, CDR2 YYREEE (reference sequence). The CDR3 extends over 18 amino acids.

The chain carries TRBV7-2 and TRBJ2-3, with TRBD1 as a possible D gene (5 bases). This CDR3 has 15 residues. The germline V gene encodes CDR1 SGHTA and CDR2 FQGNSA. V lost 2 bases and J lost 3, with 12 bases in between. CDR3 amino acids: CASSLRQGRTDTQYF. In DNA, the CDR3 is TGTGCCAGCAGCTTACGGCAGGGTAGAACAGATACGCAGTATTTT.

The genes are TRBV28 and TRBJ2-7, with 10 positions matching TRBD1. The ends lost 0 bases at V and 2 bases at J; junction bases unmatched: 10. The CDR3 spans 18 residues. Germline loops: CDR1 MDHEN, CDR2 SYDVKM. CDR3 DNA: TGTGCCAGCAGTTTATGGGATCCGTGGGACAGGGGTCCCTACGAGCAGTACTTC. Translating it yields CASSLWDPWDRGPYEQYF.

The chain is built from TRBV30 and TRBJ2-5; D is unclear. Germline V CDR1 and CDR2: GTSNPN, SVGIG (reference sequence). With 2 bases removed from V and 1 base from J, the gap between germline ends came to 17 bases. This CDR3 has 16 residues. CDR3 nucleotide sequence: TGTGCCTGGAGTAAGCCAGTTTCTTCCCCCCAAGAGACCCAGTACTTC. Translated, it gives CAWSKPVSSPQETQYF.

This clone occurred a few times. The rearrangement uses TRBV28 and TRBJ1-2, with TRBD1 identical over 9 bases. With V trimmed by 6 bases and J by 7 bases, 18 bases remained unmatched. Germline assignment: CDR1 MDHEN and CDR2 SYDVKM. The CDR3 totals 17 residues. CDR3 nucleotides: TGTGCCAGCAGCTCGGTCACCGGGACAGGGTTCCTCTTTGGCTACACCTTC. Translated, it gives CASSSVTGTGFLFGYTF.

This rearrangement joins TRBV7-2 to TRBJ1-1; D remains ambiguous. The CDR3 contains 13 residues. Germline V gene data show CDR1 as SGHTA and CDR2 as FQGNSA. Trimming stripped 6 bases from V and 0 bases from J, with 8 bases between. CDR3 residues: CASRPPVNTEAFF. DNA for the CDR3: TGTGCCAGCAGACCTCCGGTGAACACTGAAGCTTTCTTT.

V and J are TRBV11-2 and TRBJ1-2; 9 bases map to TRBD1. Germline V CDR1 and CDR2: SGHAT, FQNNGV. The CDR3 extends over 16 amino acids. V gave up 4 bases and J gave up 5 bases; unmatched junction bases: 11. The CDR3 spells CASSSIWTGVDYGYTF. For the CDR3, the DNA is TGTGCCAGCAGCTCTATCTGGACAGGGGTGGATTATGGCTACACCTTC.

The chain couples TRBV4-2 to TRBJ1-4; the D is unclear. The CDR3 runs to 17 residues. V lost 4 bases to trimming and J lost 1 base, with 16 bases between them. Germline-derived CDR1 and CDR2 are LGHNA and YNFKEQ. Written as DNA, the CDR3 is TGTGCCAGCAGCCCACCCTCCGGCTGGGGAACTAATGAAAAACTGTTTTTT. Translating it yields CASSPPSGWGTNEKLFF.

V gene TRBV18 combines with J gene TRBJ2-2, with TRBD2 as a possible D gene (5 bases). Trimming pared 0 bases from V and 5 bases from J, leaving 7 bases between. The CDR3 has 14 amino acids. The germline gives CDR1 KGHSH, CDR2 LQKENI. CDR3 residues: CASSPPSGTGELFF. The CDR3 DNA is TGTGCCAGCTCACCACCGTCGGGGACCGGGGAGCTGTTTTTT.

The chain uses TRBV5-1 and TRBJ1-1, with no clear D. The CDR3 covers 14 residues. Looked up from germline, CDR1 is SGHRS and CDR2 is YFSETQ. Trimming pared 0 bases from V and 5 bases from J, leaving 11 bases between. Here the CDR3 DNA reads TGCGCCAGCAGCTTGGGTGCAGGACGAACTGAAGCTTTCTTT. This codes for CASSLGAGRTEAFF.

This clone has just one count. The gene calls are TRBV2 and TRBJ2-7; TRBD2 matches at 12 bases. After removal of 5 bases from V and 5 bases from J, the junction contained 7 bases not matched to a gene. The CDR3 contains 15 residues. Germline CDR1 and CDR2: SNHLY and FYNNEI. Written as DNA, the CDR3 is TGTGCCAGCAGTCCGACTAGCGGGAGAGTCCACGAGCAGTACTTC. It codes for CASSPTSGRVHEQYF.

This clone has only a few counts. The gene calls are TRBV14 and TRBJ2-1; 7 nucleotides line up with TRBD2. CDR3 length: 16 amino acids. Losses at the gene ends were 0 bases for V and 9 bases for J; bases not matched to a gene: 11. Germline CDR1 reads SGHDN; CDR2 reads FVKESK. For the CDR3, the DNA is TGTGCCAGCAGCCAAGATCCCAGACTAGCTAATCCTGAGCAGTTCTTC. The encoded protein is CASSQDPRLANPEQFF.

The J gene is TRBJ1-1, the V gene TRBV5-4; D not resolved. The CDR3 consists of 14 residues. Trimming took off 0 bases at V and 7 bases at J, with 13 bases between the two ends. Germline CDR1 and CDR2: SGHNT and YYREEE (reference sequence). The CDR3 DNA reads TGTGCCAGCAGCTTGGCCCCCGGAAGGAGTGAAGCTTTCTTT. This gives the protein CASSLAPGRSEAFF. Full variable domain (remainder filled in from reference TRBV5-4 and TRBJ1-1): ETGVTQSPTHLIKTRGQQVTLRCSSQSGHNTVSWYQQALGQGPQFIFQYYREEENGRGNFPPRFSGLQFPNYSSELNVNALELDDSALYLCASSLAPGRSEAFFGQGTRLTVV.

This chain uses TRBV19 with TRBJ2-3; tentatively, D is TRBD2 (6 bases). Germline V CDR1 and CDR2: LNHDA, SQIVND (reference sequence). The CDR3 loop spans 15 amino acids. Trimming took 8 bases from V and 2 from J, leaving 17 bases between them. The CDR3 region has the DNA TGTGCCAGTGGCACCGCGACTAGGGTCACAGATACGCAGTATTTT. Encoded protein: CASGTATRVTDTQYF.

The V and J genes are TRBV7-9 and TRBJ2-1; 9 bases line up with TRBD2. Germline loops: CDR1 SEHNR, CDR2 FQNEAQ (reference sequence). CDR3 length: 16 amino acids. V was clipped by 5 bases and J by 3 bases; unmatched bases: 8. The CDR3 nucleotides are TGTGCCAGCAGCAAGGCGGGACTAGCAGACTACAATGAGCAGTTCTTC. Translated, it gives CASSKAGLADYNEQFF.

Here the CDR3 reads CASSQITSGGFGDEQFF. The CDR3 coding sequence is TGTGCCAGCAGCCAAATAACTAGCGGGGGATTTGGCGATGAGCAGTTCTTC. The rearrangement uses TRBV14 and TRBJ2-1, with 11 bases that match TRBD2. The CDR3 consists of 17 residues. Germline values: CDR1 SGHDN, CDR2 FVKESK. The V and J ends lost 2 bases and 8 bases, in that order; junction bases with no gene match: 11.

V gene TRBV7-2 combines with J gene TRBJ2-5; maybe TRBD2 (6 bases). Deletions cut 0 bases from V and 2 bases from J, with 16 bases between. The CDR3 length is 17 residues. CDR1 and CDR2 (germline): SGHTA, FQGNSA. CDR3 residues: CASSLALGGTGQETQYF. The CDR3 DNA reads as TGTGCCAGCAGCTTAGCGCTTGGAGGGACGGGGCAAGAGACCCAGTACTTC.

As regards this clone: Other nucleotide sequences from this sample produce the same CDR3. The chain links TRBV5-1 to TRBJ1-5, with 9 bases that match TRBD1. Germline trimming cut 4 bases from V and 2 bases from J; bases unmatched to any gene: 7. Germline CDR1 SGHRS, CDR2 YFSETQ. The CDR3 covers 16 residues. This CDR3 reads CASSLGTGGGNQPQHF. The CDR3 nucleotides read TGCGCCAGCAGCCTGGGAACAGGGGGCGGCAATCAGCCCCAGCATTTT.

The chain is built from TRBV25-1 and TRBJ1-1; D is ambiguous. CDR3 length: 16 amino acids. CDR1 and CDR2 (germline): MGHDK, SYGVNS. The germline V and J ends were trimmed by 1 base and 1 base, with 13 bases remaining between them. CDR3 bases: TGTGCCAGCAGTGAATTGGGCAGGTGGGCGAACACTGAAGCTTTCTTT. The encoded protein is CASSELGRWANTEAFF.

The chain uses TRBV6-6 and TRBJ1-5; D uncertain. The V and J ends lost 6 bases and 1 base respectively, with 7 bases between them. The germline V gene encodes CDR1 MNHNY and CDR2 SVGAGI (reference sequence). CDR3 length: 13 amino acids. CDR3 in amino acids: CASSRKSNQPQHF. As DNA, the CDR3 is TGTGCCAGCAGCCGTAAAAGCAATCAGCCCCAGCATTTT.